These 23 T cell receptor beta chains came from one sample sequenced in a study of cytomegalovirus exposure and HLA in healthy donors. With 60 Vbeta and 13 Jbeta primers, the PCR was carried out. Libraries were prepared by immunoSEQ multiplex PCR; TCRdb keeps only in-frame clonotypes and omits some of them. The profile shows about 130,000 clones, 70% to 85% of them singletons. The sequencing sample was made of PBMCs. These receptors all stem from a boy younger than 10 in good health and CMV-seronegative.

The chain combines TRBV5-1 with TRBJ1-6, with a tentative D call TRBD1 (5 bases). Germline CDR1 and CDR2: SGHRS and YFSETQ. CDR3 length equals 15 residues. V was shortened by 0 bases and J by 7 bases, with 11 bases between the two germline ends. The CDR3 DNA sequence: TGCGCCAGCAGCTTGGAATCAGGGCGGAATTCACCCCTCCACTTT. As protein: CASSLESGRNSPLHF.

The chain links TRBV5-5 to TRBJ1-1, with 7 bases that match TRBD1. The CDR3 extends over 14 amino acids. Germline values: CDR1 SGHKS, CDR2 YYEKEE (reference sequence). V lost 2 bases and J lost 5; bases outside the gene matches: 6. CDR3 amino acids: CASSFIAGGTEAFF. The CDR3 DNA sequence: TGTGCCAGCAGCTTCATAGCAGGGGGAACTGAAGCTTTCTTT. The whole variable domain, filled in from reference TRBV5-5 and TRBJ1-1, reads DAGVTQSPTHLIKTRGQQVTLRCSPISGHKSVSWYQQVLGQGPQFIFQYYEKEERGRGNFPDRFSARQFPNYSSELNVNALLLGDSALYLCASSFIAGGTEAFFGQGTRLTVV.

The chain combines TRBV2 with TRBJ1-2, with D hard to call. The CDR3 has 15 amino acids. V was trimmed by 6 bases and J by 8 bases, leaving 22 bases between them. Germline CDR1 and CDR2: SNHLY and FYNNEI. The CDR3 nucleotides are TGTGCCAGCAGACAACGGCCCGCGAGGGATGACGGCTACACCTTC. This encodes CASRQRPARDDGYTF.

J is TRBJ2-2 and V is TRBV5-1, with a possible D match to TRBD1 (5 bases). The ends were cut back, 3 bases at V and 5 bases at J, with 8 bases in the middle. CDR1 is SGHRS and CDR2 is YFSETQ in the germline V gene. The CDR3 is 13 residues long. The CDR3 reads CASSYGQTGELFF. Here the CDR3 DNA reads TGCGCCAGCAGCTATGGACAAACCGGGGAGCTGTTTTTT.

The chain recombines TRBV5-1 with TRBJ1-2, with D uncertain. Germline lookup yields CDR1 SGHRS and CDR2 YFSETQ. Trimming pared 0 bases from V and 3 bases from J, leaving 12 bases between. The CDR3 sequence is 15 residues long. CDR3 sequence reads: CASSLGTWRDYGYTF. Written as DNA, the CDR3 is TGCGCCAGCAGCTTGGGTACTTGGAGGGACTATGGCTACACCTTC.

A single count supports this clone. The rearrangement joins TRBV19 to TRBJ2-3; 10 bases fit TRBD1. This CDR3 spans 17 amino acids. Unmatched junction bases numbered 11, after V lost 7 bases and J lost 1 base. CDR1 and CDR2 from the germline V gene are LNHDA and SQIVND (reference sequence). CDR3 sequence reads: CASTRDRGSSRTDTQYF. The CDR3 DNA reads TGTGCCAGTACCCGGGACAGGGGTTCTTCCCGCACAGATACGCAGTATTTT.

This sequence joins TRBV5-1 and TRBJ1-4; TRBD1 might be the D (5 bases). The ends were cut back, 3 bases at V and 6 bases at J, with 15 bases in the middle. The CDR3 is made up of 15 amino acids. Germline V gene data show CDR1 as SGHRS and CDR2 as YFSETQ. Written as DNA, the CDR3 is TGCGCCAGCAGCTCGAGAGGGTCGGGGGATGAAAAACTGTTTTTT. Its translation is CASSSRGSGDEKLFF.

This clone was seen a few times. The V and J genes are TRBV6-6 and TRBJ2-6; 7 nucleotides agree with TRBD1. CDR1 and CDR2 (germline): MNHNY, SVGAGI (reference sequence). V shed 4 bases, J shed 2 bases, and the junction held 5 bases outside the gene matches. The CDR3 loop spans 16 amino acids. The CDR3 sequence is CASSSPTGTGANVLTF. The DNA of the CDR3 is TGTGCCAGCAGTTCCCCGACAGGGACTGGGGCCAACGTCCTGACTTTC.

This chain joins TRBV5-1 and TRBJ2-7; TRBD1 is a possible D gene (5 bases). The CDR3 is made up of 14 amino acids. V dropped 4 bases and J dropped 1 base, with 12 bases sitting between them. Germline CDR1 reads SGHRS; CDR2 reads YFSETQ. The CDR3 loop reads CASSPWGNSYEQYV. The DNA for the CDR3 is TGCGCCAGCAGCCCGTGGGGCAATTCCTACGAGCAGTACGTC.

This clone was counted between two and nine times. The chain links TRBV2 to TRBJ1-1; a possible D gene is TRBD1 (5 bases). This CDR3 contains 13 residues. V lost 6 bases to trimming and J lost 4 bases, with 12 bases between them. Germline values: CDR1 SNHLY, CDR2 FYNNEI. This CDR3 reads CASRGLGSTEAFF. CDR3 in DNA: TGTGCCAGCAGGGGACTGGGGAGCACTGAAGCTTTCTTT.

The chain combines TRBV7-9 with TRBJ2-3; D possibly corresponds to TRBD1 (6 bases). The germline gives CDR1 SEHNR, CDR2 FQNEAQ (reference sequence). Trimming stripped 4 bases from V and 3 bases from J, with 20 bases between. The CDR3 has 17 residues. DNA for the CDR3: TGTGCCAGCAGCTCTGCCCATGGGACACCCGGAACAGATACGCAGTATTTT. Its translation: CASSSAHGTPGTDTQYF. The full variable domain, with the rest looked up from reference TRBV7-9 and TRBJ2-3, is DTGVSQNPRHKITKRGQNVTFRCDPISEHNRLYWYRQTLGQGPEFLTYFQNEAQLEKSRLLSDRFSAERPKGSFSTLEIQRTEQGDSAMYLCASSSAHGTPGTDTQYFGPGTRLTVL.

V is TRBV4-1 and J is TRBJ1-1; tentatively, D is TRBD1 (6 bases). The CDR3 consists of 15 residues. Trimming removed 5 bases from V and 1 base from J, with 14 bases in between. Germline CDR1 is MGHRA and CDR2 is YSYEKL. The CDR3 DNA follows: TGCGCCAGCAGCGGCGCCCAGGGGACGAACACTGAAGCTTTCTTT. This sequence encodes CASSGAQGTNTEAFF.

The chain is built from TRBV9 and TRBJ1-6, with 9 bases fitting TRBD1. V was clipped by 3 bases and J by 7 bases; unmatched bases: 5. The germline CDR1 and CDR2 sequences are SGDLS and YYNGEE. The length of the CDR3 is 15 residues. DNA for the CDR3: TGTGCCAGCAGCGCCGGGACAGGGTTAAATTCACCCCTCCACTTT. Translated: CASSAGTGLNSPLHF.

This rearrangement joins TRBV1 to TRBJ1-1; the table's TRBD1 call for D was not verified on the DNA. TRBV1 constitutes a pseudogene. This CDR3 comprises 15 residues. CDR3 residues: CTSSHVQGVYTEAFF. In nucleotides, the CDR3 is TGCACCAGCAGCCACGTACAGGGAGTTTATACTGAAGCTTTCTTT.

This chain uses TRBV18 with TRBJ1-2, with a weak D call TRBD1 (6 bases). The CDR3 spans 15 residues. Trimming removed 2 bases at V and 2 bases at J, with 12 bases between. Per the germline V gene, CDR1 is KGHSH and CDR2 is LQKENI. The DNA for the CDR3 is TGTGCCAGCTCACCAATCAGGGGCGAAAACTATGGCTACACCTTC. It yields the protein CASSPIRGENYGYTF.

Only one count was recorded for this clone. The CDR3 region is CASSLAWRAGSANYGYTF. The CDR3 nucleotides read TGTGCCAGCAGCTTAGCGTGGAGGGCGGGATCTGCTAACTATGGCTACACCTTC. This rearrangement joins TRBV7-9 to TRBJ1-2; D is unclear. V lost 0 bases to trimming and J lost 0 bases, with 17 bases between them. This CDR3 has 18 residues. CDR1 and CDR2 (germline): SEHNR, FQNEAQ (reference sequence).

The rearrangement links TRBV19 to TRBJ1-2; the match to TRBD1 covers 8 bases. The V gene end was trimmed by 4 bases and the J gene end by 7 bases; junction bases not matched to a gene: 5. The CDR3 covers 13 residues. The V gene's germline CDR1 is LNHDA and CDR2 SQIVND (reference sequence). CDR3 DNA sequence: TGTGCCAGTAGTAGGACAGGGTTCGGTGGCTACACCTTC. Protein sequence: CASSRTGFGGYTF.

CDR3 sequence reads: CASSNRRVSPYNEQFF. Here the CDR3 DNA reads TGTGCCAGTAGTAATCGGCGGGTGAGTCCCTACAATGAGCAGTTCTTC. The chain employs TRBV19 and TRBJ2-1; TRBD2 might be the D (5 bases). Trimming removed 4 bases from V and 2 bases from J, with 15 bases in between. This CDR3 has 16 residues. CDR1 LNHDA and CDR2 SQIVND come from the germline V gene (reference sequence).

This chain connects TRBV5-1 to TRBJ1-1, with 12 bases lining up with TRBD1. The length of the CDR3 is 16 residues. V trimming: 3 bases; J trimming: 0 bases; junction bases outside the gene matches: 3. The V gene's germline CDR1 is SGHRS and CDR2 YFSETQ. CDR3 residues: CASSSGQGAMNTEAFF. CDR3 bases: TGCGCCAGCAGCTCGGGACAGGGGGCGATGAACACTGAAGCTTTCTTT. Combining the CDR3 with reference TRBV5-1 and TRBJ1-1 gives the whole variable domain KAGVTQTPRYLIKTRGQQVTLSCSPISGHRSVSWYQQTPGQGLQFLFEYFSETQRNKGNFPGRFSGRQFSNSRSEMNVSTLELGDSALYLCASSSGQGAMNTEAFFGQGTRLTVV.

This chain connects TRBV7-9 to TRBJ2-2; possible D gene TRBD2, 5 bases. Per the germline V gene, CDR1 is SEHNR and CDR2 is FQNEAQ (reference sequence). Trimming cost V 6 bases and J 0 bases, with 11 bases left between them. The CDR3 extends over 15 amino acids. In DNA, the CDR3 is TGTGCCAGCAGGGCCCGGGAAGCGAACACCGGGGAGCTGTTTTTT. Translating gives CASRAREANTGELFF.

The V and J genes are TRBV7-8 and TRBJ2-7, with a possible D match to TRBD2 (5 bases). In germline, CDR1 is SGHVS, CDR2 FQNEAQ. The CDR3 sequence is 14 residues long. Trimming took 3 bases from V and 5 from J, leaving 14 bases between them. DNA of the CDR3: TGTGCCAGCAGCTTGCTCGGGGTTGGCCACGAGCAGTACGTC. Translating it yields CASSLLGVGHEQYV.

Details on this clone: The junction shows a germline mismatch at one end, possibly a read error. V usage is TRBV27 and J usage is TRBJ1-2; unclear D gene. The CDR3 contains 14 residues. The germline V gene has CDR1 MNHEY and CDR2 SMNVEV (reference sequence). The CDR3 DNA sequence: TGTGCCAGCAGTTCCTCGGACCGACTATGGCTAAGATTCTTC. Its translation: CASSSSDRLWLRFF.

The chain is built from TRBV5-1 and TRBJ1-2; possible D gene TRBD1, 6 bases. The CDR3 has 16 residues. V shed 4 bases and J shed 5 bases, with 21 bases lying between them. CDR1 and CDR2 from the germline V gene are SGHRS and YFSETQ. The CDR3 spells CASSPDSLTGSYGYTF. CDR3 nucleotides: TGCGCCAGCAGCCCGGACTCATTGACAGGATCTTATGGCTACACCTTC.